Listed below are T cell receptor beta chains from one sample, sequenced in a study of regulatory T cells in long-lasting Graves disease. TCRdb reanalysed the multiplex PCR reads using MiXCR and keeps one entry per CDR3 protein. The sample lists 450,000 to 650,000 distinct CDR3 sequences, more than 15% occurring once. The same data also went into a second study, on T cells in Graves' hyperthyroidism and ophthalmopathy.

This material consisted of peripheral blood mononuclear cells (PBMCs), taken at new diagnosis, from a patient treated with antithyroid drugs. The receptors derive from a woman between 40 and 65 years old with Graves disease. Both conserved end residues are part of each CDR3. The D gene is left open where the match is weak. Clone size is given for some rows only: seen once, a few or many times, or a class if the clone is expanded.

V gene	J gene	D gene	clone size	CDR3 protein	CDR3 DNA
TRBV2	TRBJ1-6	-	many	CASSGRAGDSPLHF	TGTGCCAGCAGTGGTCGGGCAGGGGATTCACCCCTCCACTTT
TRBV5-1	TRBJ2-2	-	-	CASSPTPGGVGTGELFF	TGCGCCAGCAGCCCGACACCGGGGGGCGTTGGCACCGGGGAGCTGTTTTTT
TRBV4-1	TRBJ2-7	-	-	CASSQDLPDYEQYF	TGCGCCAGCAGCCAAGATCTCCCAGACTACGAGCAGTACTTC
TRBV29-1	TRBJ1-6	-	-	CSVVYGQDPPLHF	TGCAGCGTTGTGTACGGGCAGGACCCACCCCTCCACTTT
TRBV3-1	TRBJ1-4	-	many	CASSQNSETNEKLFF	TGTGCCAGCAGCCAGAATAGCGAGACTAATGAAAAACTGTTTTTT
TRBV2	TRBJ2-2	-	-	CASSALSEELFF	TGTGCCAGCAGTGCCCTATCCGAGGAGCTGTTTTTT
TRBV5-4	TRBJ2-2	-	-	CASSLVPAKNTGELFF	TGTGCCAGCAGCTTGGTGCCAGCAAAGAACACCGGGGAGCTGTTTTTT
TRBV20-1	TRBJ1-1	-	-	CSADTGRSTEAFF	TGCAGTGCGGACACAGGGCGAAGTACTGAAGCTTTCTTT
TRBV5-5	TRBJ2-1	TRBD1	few	CASSAGQGALNEQFF	TGTGCCAGCAGCGCTGGACAGGGGGCGTTAAATGAGCAGTTCTTC
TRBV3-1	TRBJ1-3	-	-	CASSQGFAGNTIYF	TGTGCCAGCAGCCAGGGATTTGCTGGAAACACCATATATTTT
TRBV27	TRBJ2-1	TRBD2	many	CASSPWTSGGYNEQFF	TGTGCCAGCAGTCCCTGGACTAGCGGGGGCTACAATGAGCAGTTCTTC
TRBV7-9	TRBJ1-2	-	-	CASSLNTGSPYYGYTF	TGTGCCAGCAGCTTAAATACGGGCAGTCCTTACTATGGCTACACCTTC
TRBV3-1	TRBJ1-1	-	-	CASSQERRNTEAFF	TGTGCCAGCAGCCAAGAACGGAGGAACACTGAAGCTTTCTTT
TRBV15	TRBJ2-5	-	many	CATSRDRSRADEGLETQYF	TGTGCCACCAGCAGAGATCGTTCGAGGGCTGATGAGGGTTTGGAGACCCAGTACTTC
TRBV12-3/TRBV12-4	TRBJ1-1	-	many	CASTPGMGRTEAFF	TGTGCCAGCACCCCCGGTATGGGTCGGACTGAAGCTTTCTTT
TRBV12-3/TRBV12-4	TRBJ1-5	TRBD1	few	CASSLSGGVRQPQHF	TGTGCCAGCAGTTTATCAGGGGGCGTCAGGCAGCCCCAGCATTTT
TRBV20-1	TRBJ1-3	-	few	CSARGLGSGNTIYF	TGCAGTGCTAGAGGTCTGGGAAGTGGAAACACCATATATTTT
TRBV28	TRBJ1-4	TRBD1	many	CASSLDRNEKLFF	TGTGCCAGCAGTTTGGACAGGAATGAAAAACTGTTTTTT
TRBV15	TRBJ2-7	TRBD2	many	CATSGEGHREQYF	TGTGCCACCTCCGGGGAGGGGCATCGCGAGCAGTACTTC
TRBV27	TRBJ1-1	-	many	CASRKTGLGVPEAFF	TGTGCCAGCAGGAAAACGGGCCTTGGAGTCCCTGAAGCTTTCTTT
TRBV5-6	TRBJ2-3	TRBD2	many	CASSLNPAGGPDTQYF	TGTGCCAGCAGCTTGAATCCAGCGGGGGGTCCAGATACGCAGTATTTT
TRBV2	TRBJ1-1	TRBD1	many	CASERDRVGTEAFF	TGTGCCAGCGAAAGAGACAGGGTAGGCACTGAAGCTTTCTTT